This TCR beta chain was captured by sequencing in a study of T cell repertoires in cytomegalovirus infection. The V end lost 1 base, the J end lost 10 bases, and 11 bases lay between the germline ends. The CDR3 runs to 13 residues. Germline V CDR1 and CDR2: LGHDT, YNNKEL (reference sequence). TCRdb redid the calling of the reads with MiXCR, one entry per CDR3 protein. Among more than 150,000 distinct CDR3 sequences listed, approximately 28% were seen once. Sequences were obtained from PBMCs. The rearrangement joins TRBV3-1 to TRBJ2-1; D is undetermined. The sequence was collected from a human donor in good health (CMV status not recorded). Some clones in this sample may be carry-over from other donors' samples. DNA for the CDR3: TGTGCCAGCAGCCAAGTGCGGTTGGACGAGCAGTTCTTC. Translation: CASSQVRLDEQFF.